This T cell receptor (beta chain) was retrieved from a study of OX40 agonist ivuxolimab in advanced cancers. About the research overall: A history of anti-PD-1, anti-PD-L1 or anti-CTLA-4 therapy was acceptable, and approximately 41% had some.

Method: immunoSEQ multiplex PCR; TCRdb's copy keeps in-frame clones and lacks some. The sample gives around 64,000 clones, about 90% of which show up once; 6% to 8% is in the top ten. V gave up 10 bases and J gave up 6 bases, with 15 bases separating them. CDR3 length: 12 amino acids. Looked up from germline, CDR1 is SEHNR and CDR2 is FQNEAQ (reference sequence). Exclusion of a patient followed from autoimmune disease history or systemic immunosuppression. This sample comprised CD4+ or CD8+ T cells sorted from blood, obtained in a trial of the OX40 agonist ivuxolimab. This clonotype was obtained from an adult with an advanced solid tumor such as melanoma, head and neck, liver or kidney cancer. The chain has TRBV7-9 and TRBJ1-1; D unclear. CDR3 coding DNA: TGTGCCACAACTCAGTCGGGGTCTGAAGCTTTCTTT. It encodes CATTQSGSEAFF.